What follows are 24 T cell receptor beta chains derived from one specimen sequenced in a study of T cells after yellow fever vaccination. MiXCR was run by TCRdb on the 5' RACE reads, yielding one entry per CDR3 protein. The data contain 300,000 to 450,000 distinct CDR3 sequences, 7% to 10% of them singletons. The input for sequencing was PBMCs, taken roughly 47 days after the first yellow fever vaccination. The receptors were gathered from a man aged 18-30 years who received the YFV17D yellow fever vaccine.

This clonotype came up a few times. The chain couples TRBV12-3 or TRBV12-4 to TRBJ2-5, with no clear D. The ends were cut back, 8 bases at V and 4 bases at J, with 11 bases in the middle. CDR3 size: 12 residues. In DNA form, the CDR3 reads TGTGCCAGCTGCGAAAGATCAGAGACCCAGTACTTC. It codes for CASCERSETQYF.

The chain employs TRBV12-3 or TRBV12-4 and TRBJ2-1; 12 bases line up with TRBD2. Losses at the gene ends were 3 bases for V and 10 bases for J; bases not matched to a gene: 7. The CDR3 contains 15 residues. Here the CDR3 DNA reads TGTGCCAGCAGTTTCGGACTAGCGGGGTCCTTAGAGCAGTTCTTC. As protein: CASSFGLAGSLEQFF.

The CDR3 sequence: CASSLSGGLLNEQFF. The CDR3 DNA follows: TGTGCCAGCAGCCTCAGCGGGGGCCTGCTCAATGAGCAGTTCTTC. The V and J genes are TRBV7-3 and TRBJ2-1, with 8 bases identical to TRBD2. CDR1 is SGHTA, CDR2 FQGTGA, per germline. The CDR3 length is 15 residues. The trim removed 5 bases at V and 6 bases at J, leaving 9 bases unmatched.

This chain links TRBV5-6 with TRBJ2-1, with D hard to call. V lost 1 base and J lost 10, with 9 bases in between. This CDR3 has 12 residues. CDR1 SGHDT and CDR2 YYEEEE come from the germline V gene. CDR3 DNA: TGTGCCAGCAGCTTGCTTACTCAGGAGCAGTTCTTC. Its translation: CASSLLTQEQFF.

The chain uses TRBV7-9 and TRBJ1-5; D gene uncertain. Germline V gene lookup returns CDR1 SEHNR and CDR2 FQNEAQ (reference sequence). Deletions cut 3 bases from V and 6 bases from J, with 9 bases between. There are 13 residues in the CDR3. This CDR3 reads CASSFRGLQPQHF. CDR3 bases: TGTGCCAGCAGCTTTCGAGGTCTTCAGCCCCAGCATTTT.

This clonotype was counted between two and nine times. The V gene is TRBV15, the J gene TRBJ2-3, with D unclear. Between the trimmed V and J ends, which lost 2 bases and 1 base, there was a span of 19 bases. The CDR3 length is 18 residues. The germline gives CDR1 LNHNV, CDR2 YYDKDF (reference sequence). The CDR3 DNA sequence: TGTGCCACCAGCAGATCACCGCCTGGGGTAGGTGGCACAGATACGCAGTATTTT. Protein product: CATSRSPPGVGGTDTQYF. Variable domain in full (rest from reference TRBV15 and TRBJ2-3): DAMVIQNPRYQVTQFGKPVTLSCSQTLNHNVMYWYQQKSSQAPKLLFHYYDKDFNNEADTPDNFQSRRPNTSFCFLDIRSPGLGDTAMYLCATSRSPPGVGGTDTQYFGPGTRLTVL.

CDR3 in DNA: TGTGCCAGCAGCCACGATCACGAGCAGTTCTTC. Translating gives CASSHDHEQFF. The chain couples TRBV7-9 to TRBJ2-1; D is unresolved. Germline V CDR1 and CDR2: SEHNR, FQNEAQ (reference sequence). V was shortened by 5 bases and J by 10 bases, with 9 bases between the two germline ends. The CDR3 spans 11 residues.

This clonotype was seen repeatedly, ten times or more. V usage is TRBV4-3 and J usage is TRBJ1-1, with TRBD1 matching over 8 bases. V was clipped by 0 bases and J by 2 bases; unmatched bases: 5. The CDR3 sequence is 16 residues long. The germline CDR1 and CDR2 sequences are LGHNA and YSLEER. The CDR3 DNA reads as TGCGCCAGCAGCCAAGACCCTACAGGGGGTAACACTGAAGCTTTCTTT. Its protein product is CASSQDPTGGNTEAFF.

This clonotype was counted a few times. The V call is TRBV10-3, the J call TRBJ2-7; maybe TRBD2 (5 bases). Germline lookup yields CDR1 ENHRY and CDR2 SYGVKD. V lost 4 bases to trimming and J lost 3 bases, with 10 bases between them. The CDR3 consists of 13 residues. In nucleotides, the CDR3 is TGTGCCATCAGTGCGGAACGGGGCTACGAGCAGTACGTC. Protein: CAISAERGYEQYV.

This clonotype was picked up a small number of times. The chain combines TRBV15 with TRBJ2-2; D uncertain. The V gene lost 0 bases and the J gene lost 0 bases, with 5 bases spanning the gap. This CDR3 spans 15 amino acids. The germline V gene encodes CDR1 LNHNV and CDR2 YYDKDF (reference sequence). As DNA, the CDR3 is TGTGCCACCAGCAGAGATCAGGCGAACACCGGGGAGCTGTTTTTT. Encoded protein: CATSRDQANTGELFF.

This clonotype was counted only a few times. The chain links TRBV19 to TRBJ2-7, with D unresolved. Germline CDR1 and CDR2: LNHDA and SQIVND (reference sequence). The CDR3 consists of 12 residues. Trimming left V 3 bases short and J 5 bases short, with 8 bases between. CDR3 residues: CASSIRGNEQYF. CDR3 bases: TGTGCCAGTAGTATTCGTGGGAACGAGCAGTACTTC.

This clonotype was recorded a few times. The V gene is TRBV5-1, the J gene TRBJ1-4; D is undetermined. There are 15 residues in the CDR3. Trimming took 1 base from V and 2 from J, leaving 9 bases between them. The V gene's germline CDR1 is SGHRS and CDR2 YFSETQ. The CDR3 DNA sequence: TGCGCCAGCAGCTTGTCCGGAGGGACTAATGAAAAACTGTTTTTT. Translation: CASSLSGGTNEKLFF.

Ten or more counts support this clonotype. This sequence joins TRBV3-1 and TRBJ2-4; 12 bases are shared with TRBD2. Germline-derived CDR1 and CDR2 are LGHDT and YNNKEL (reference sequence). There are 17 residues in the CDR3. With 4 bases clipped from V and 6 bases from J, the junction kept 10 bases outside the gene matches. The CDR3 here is CASSRDGLAGRGNIQYF. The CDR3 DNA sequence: TGTGCCAGCAGCCGAGATGGACTAGCGGGGAGGGGAAACATTCAGTACTTC.

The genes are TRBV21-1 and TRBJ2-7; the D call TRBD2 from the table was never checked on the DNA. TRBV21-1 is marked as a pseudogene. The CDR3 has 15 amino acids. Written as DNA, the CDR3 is TGTGCCAGCCCCACCAGCGGGGGAACTTCCTACGAGCAGTACTTC. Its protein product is CASPTSGGTSYEQYF.

The CDR3 protein is CSARSGTGNEETQYF. The CDR3 DNA reads as TGCAGTGCTAGGAGCGGGACAGGGAATGAGGAGACCCAGTACTTC. This chain joins TRBV20-1 and TRBJ2-5, with 9 nucleotides matching TRBD1. The CDR3 consists of 15 residues. The germline V gene encodes CDR1 DFQATT and CDR2 SNEGSKA (reference sequence). Trimming took 3 bases from V and 5 from J; bases not matched to a gene: 10.

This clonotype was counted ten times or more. CDR3 in amino acids: CASSPGGVGYNEQFF. CDR3 nucleotide sequence: TGTGCCAGCAGCCCAGGGGGGGTGGGTTACAATGAGCAGTTCTTC. The rearrangement uses TRBV9 and TRBJ2-1; D is tentatively TRBD1 or TRBD2 (7 bases each). This CDR3 comprises 15 residues. Germline V gene lookup returns CDR1 SGDLS and CDR2 YYNGEE. Trimming took 4 bases from V and 4 from J, leaving 15 bases between them.

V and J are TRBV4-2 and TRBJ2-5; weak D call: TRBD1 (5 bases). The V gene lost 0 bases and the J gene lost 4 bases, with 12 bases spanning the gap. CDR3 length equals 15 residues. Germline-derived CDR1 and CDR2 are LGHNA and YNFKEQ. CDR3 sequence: CASSQEGARVETQYF. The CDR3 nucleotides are TGTGCCAGCAGCCAAGAAGGGGCTAGGGTAGAGACCCAGTACTTC.

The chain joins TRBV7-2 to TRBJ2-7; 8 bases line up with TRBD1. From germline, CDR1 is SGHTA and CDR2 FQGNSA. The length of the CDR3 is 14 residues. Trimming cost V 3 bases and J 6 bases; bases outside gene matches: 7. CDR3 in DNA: TGTGCCAGCAGCTTGGCAGGGGGCAACGTCGAGCAGTACTTC. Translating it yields CASSLAGGNVEQYF.

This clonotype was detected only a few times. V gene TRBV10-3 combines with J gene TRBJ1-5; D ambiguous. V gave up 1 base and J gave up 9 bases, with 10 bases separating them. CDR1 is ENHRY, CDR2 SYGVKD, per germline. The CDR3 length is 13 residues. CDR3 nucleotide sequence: TGTGCCATCAGTGAGTTGGGAGGCCGGCCCCAGCATTTT. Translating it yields CAISELGGRPQHF.

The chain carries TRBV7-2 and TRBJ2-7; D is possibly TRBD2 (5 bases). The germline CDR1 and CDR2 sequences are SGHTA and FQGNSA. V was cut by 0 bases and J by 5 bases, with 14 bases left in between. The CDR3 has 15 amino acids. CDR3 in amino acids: CASSLAEGLWNEQYF. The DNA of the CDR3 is TGTGCCAGCAGCTTAGCGGAAGGACTGTGGAACGAGCAGTACTTC.

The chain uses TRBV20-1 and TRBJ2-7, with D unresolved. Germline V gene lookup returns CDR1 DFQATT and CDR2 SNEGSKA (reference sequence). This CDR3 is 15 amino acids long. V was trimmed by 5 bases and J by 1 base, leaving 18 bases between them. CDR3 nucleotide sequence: TGCAGTGCTCAGCAACCGGGTGACGAGTCCTACGAGCAGTACTTC. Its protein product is CSAQQPGDESYEQYF.

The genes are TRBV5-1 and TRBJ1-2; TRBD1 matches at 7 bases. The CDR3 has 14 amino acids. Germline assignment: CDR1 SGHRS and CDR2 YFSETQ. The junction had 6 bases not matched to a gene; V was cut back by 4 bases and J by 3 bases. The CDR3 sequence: CASSIQGSDYGYTF. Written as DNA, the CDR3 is TGCGCCAGCAGCATACAGGGGTCTGACTATGGCTACACCTTC.

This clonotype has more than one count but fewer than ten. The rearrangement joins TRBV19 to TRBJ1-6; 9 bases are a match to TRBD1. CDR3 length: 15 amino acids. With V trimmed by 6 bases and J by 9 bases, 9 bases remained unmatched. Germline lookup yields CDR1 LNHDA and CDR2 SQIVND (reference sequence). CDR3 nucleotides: TGTGCCAGTAGGGCCGGGACAGGGAACCCTTCACCCCTCCACTTT. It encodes CASRAGTGNPSPLHF.

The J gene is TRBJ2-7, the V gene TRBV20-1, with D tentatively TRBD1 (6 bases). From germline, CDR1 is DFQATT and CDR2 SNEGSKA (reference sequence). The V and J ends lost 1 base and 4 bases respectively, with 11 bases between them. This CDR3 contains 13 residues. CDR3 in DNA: TGCAGTGCTAGAGGCGGACAGTTTTACGAGCAGTACGTC. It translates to CSARGGQFYEQYV.